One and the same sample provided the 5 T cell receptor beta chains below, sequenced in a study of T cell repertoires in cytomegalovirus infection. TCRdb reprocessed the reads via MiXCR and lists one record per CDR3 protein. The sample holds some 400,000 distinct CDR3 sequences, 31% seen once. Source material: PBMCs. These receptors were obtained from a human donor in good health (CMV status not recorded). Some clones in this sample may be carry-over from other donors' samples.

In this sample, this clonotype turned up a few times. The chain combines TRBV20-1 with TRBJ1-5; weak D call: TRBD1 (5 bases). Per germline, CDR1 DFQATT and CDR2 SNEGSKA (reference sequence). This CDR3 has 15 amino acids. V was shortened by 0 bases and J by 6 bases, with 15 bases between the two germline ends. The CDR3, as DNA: TGCAGTGCTAGAGATCCTACAGGACCCAGTCAGCCCCAGCATTTT. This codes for CSARDPTGPSQPQHF.

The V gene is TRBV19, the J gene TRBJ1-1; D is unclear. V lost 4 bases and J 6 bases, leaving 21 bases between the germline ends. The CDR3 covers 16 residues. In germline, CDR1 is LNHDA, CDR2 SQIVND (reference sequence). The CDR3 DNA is TGTGCCAGTAGTAACGGGCTGGTTGGGTTCGATCCTGAAGCTTTCTTT. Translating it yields CASSNGLVGFDPEAFF.

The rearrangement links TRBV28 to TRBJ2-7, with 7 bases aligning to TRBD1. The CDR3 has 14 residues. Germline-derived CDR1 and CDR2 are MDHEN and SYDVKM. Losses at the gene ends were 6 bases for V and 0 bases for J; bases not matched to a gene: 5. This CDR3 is CASRETGNSYEQYF. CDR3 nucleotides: TGTGCCAGCAGGGAGACAGGGAACTCCTACGAGCAGTACTTC.

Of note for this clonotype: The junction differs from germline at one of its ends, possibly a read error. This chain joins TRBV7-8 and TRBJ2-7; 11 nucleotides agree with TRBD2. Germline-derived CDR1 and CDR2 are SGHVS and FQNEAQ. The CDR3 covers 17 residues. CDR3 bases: TGTGCCAACAGCTTAGTTAGCGGGGGGGCCGAATCCTACGAGCAGTACTTC. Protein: CANSLVSGGAESYEQYF.

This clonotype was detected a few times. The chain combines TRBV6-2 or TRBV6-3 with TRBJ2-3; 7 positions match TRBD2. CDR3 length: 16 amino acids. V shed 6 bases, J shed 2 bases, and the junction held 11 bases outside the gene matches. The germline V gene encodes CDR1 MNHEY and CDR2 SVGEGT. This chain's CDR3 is CASSRTRYALTDTQYF. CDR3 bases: TGTGCCAGCAGCCGGACTAGATACGCCCTCACAGATACGCAGTATTTT.